What follows are 21 T cell receptor beta chains derived from one specimen sequenced in a study of blood T cells in healthy people across ages. Then a second PCR, running roughly 7 to 11 cycles, was carried out with a sample-barcoded 5' primer and a J-beta primer mix. TCRdb fed the 5' RACE reads into MiXCR, producing one record per CDR3 protein. The sample has roughly 1.6 million distinct CDR3 sequences, 30% to 35% seen once. Specimen: blood. The receptors shown here come from a woman in her thirties in good health.

The chain carries TRBV9 and TRBJ2-3; TRBD2 matches 9 bases. Germline trimming cut 3 bases from V and 5 bases from J; bases unmatched to any gene: 16. The germline V gene encodes CDR1 SGDLS and CDR2 YYNGEE. The CDR3 has 18 amino acids. The CDR3: CASSAQAGAGGPGDTQYF. CDR3 coding DNA: TGTGCCAGCAGCGCCCAAGCTGGGGCGGGGGGGCCCGGAGATACGCAGTATTTT.

V and J are TRBV20-1 and TRBJ2-7; TRBD2 might be the D (5 bases). The germline V and J ends were trimmed by 3 bases and 4 bases, with 13 bases remaining between them. This CDR3 has 13 residues. The germline CDR1 and CDR2 sequences are DFQATT and SNEGSKA (reference sequence). This CDR3 reads CSASAGGQYEQYF. CDR3 sequence (DNA): TGCAGTGCTAGTGCGGGCGGGCAATACGAGCAGTACTTC.

The chain combines TRBV2 with TRBJ2-7; D uncertain. Trimming left V 3 bases short and J 6 bases short, with 15 bases between. Germline V CDR1 and CDR2: SNHLY, FYNNEI. CDR3 size: 14 residues. This chain's CDR3 is CASSERIGRSEQYF. CDR3 sequence (DNA): TGTGCCAGCAGTGAGAGGATCGGCAGGAGCGAGCAGTACTTC.

The genes are TRBV24-1 and TRBJ2-3, with D possibly matching TRBD1 (6 bases). Germline CDR1 KGHDR, CDR2 SFDVKD. The CDR3 contains 15 residues. V was trimmed by 9 bases and J by 4 bases, leaving 19 bases between them. In DNA form, the CDR3 reads TGTGCCACCCAGGAGCACAGGGAGAGGCCAGATACGCAGTATTTT. Translating gives CATQEHRERPDTQYF.

This chain joins TRBV29-1 and TRBJ2-7; the match to TRBD1 covers 7 bases. The V gene end was trimmed by 6 bases and the J gene end by 9 bases; junction bases not matched to a gene: 20. The CDR3 runs to 15 residues. In germline, CDR1 is SQVTM, CDR2 ANQGSEA. CDR3 sequence: CSVEMDRSRVRVQYF. The CDR3 DNA sequence: TGCAGCGTCGAGATGGACAGGTCCAGGGTCAGGGTGCAGTACTTC.

This clonotype occurred a few times. V usage is TRBV20-1 and J usage is TRBJ1-4, with 8 nucleotides matching TRBD1. Trimming at V came to 1 base and at J to 10 bases, leaving 11 bases not matched to a gene. CDR3 length: 15 amino acids. Germline V gene data show CDR1 as DFQATT and CDR2 as SNEGSKA (reference sequence). As DNA, the CDR3 is TGCAGTGCTAGAGGGGCTGGACAGGGATATGGAAAACTGTTTTTT. This codes for CSARGAGQGYGKLFF.

On this clonotype itself: At one end the junction does not follow the germline gene, possibly because of a read error. This rearrangement joins TRBV5-1 to TRBJ2-5; tentative D call: TRBD1 (5 bases). This CDR3 comprises 13 residues. Germline CDR1 and CDR2: SGHRS and YFSETQ. CDR3 bases: TGCGCCAACAGCTTGGGGCAGAAAGAGACCCAGTACTTC. Protein: CANSLGQKETQYF.

This clonotype was recorded a few times. The chain links TRBV15 to TRBJ1-5, with a possible D match to TRBD1 (5 bases). Trimming removed 5 bases at V and 2 bases at J, with 22 bases between. The V gene's germline CDR1 is LNHNV and CDR2 YYDKDF (reference sequence). The CDR3 has 18 residues. CDR3 nucleotide sequence: TGTGCCACCAGCGGGGGTCCCCTTCTGGGATCTGGCAATCAGCCCCAGCATTTT. It encodes CATSGGPLLGSGNQPQHF.

This clonotype came up a few times. V usage is TRBV9 and J usage is TRBJ1-5; D might be TRBD1 (5 bases). V was trimmed by 3 bases and J by 1 base, leaving 11 bases between them. The CDR3 loop spans 15 amino acids. Germline V gene lookup returns CDR1 SGDLS and CDR2 YYNGEE. The CDR3 nucleotides read TGTGCCAGCAGCGCGGAGGGACGGAGCAATCAGCCCCAGCATTTT. It codes for CASSAEGRSNQPQHF.

The table lists this clonotype with a few counts. The chain carries TRBV9 and TRBJ2-5, with D perhaps given as TRBD1 or TRBD2 (5 bases each). The CDR3 has 14 amino acids. V lost 0 bases and J lost 5, with 11 bases in between. CDR1 SGDLS and CDR2 YYNGEE come from the germline V gene. This CDR3 reads CASSVGGTLETQYF. DNA of the CDR3: TGTGCCAGCAGCGTAGGGGGGACGCTGGAGACCCAGTACTTC.

The chain links TRBV20-1 to TRBJ2-7, with TRBD1 as a possible D gene (6 bases). This CDR3 is 12 amino acids long. The V end was cut by 6 bases, the J end by 2 bases, with 11 bases between. CDR1 is DFQATT and CDR2 is SNEGSKA in the germline V gene (reference sequence). The CDR3 loop reads CSAQGSPYEQYF. The CDR3 DNA is TGCAGTGCACAGGGTTCTCCCTACGAGCAGTACTTC.

This rearrangement joins TRBV7-9 to TRBJ1-4; D not resolved. Trimming took off 6 bases at V and 8 bases at J, with 19 bases between the two ends. The CDR3 length is 15 residues. The V gene's germline CDR1 is SEHNR and CDR2 FQNEAQ (reference sequence). CDR3 loop: CASRAPGRSDEKLFF. Written as DNA, the CDR3 is TGTGCCAGCAGGGCCCCCGGGAGGTCGGACGAAAAACTGTTTTTT.

This rearrangement joins TRBV24-1 to TRBJ2-3; possible D gene TRBD2, 5 bases. Germline V gene lookup returns CDR1 KGHDR and CDR2 SFDVKD. The CDR3 loop spans 15 amino acids. Trimming removed 5 bases from V and 3 bases from J, with 14 bases in between. This CDR3 is CATSGHGIATDTQYF. Here the CDR3 DNA reads TGTGCCACCAGTGGTCACGGGATCGCTACAGATACGCAGTATTTT.

This chain connects TRBV15 to TRBJ2-5; D gene ambiguous. The CDR3 is made up of 15 amino acids. V lost 6 bases, J lost 11 bases, and 25 bases lay in between. From germline, CDR1 is LNHNV and CDR2 YYDKDF (reference sequence). The CDR3 here is CATRRMQHDYNEQYF. The CDR3 DNA reads as TGTGCCACCAGGAGAATGCAGCACGATTACAATGAGCAGTACTTC.

This clonotype has just a few counts. This chain connects TRBV12-3 or TRBV12-4 to TRBJ2-1, with 12 bases that match TRBD2. This CDR3 contains 15 residues. Trimming took 4 bases from V and 7 from J; bases not matched to a gene: 5. The CDR3 coding sequence is TGTGCCAGCAGTTGGCTAGCGGGAGGGGTAAATGAGCAGTTCTTC. The encoded protein is CASSWLAGGVNEQFF.

The chain carries TRBV6-1 and TRBJ1-1; no reliable D call. The germline V and J ends were trimmed by 4 bases and 3 bases, with 9 bases remaining between them. The germline CDR1 and CDR2 sequences are MNHNS and SASEGT. The CDR3 contains 13 residues. CDR3 sequence: CASSVRGDTEAFF. The CDR3 DNA is TGTGCCAGCAGTGTCCGCGGGGACACTGAAGCTTTCTTT.

This chain connects TRBV6-1 to TRBJ2-5; D uncertain. V was clipped by 6 bases and J by 5 bases, with 10 bases between them. From germline, CDR1 is MNHNS and CDR2 SASEGT. The CDR3 consists of 12 residues. This CDR3 reads CASSDHLETQYF. The CDR3 DNA is TGTGCCAGCAGCGACCACTTGGAGACCCAGTACTTC.

This clonotype was counted between two and nine times. V and J are TRBV6-5 and TRBJ1-2; D is unclear. Germline V lookup: CDR1 MNHEY, CDR2 SVGAGI. The CDR3 is 15 residues long. The ends were cut back, 7 bases at V and 8 bases at J, with 23 bases in the middle. The CDR3 region is CASTQAAGSGRGYTF. The CDR3 DNA reads as TGTGCCAGCACCCAGGCTGCCGGGAGCGGGCGCGGCTACACCTTC.

This clonotype was seen more than once but under ten times. The germline gene is not matched at one end of the junction; a read error may be the cause. V usage is TRBV27 and J usage is TRBJ2-3; 11 positions agree with TRBD2. The CDR3 consists of 16 residues. Germline CDR1 and CDR2: MNHEY and SMNVEV (reference sequence). CDR3 bases: TGTACCAGCAGTTGGGGCCGACTAGCGGGAACGGATACGCAGTATTTT. It encodes CTSSWGRLAGTDTQYF.

This clonotype was recorded a few times. The V call is TRBV7-9, the J call TRBJ2-4; 9 bases are shared with TRBD1. The CDR3 totals 19 residues. CDR1 SEHNR and CDR2 FQNEAQ come from the germline V gene (reference sequence). After removal of 1 base from V and 0 bases from J, the junction contained 10 bases not matched to a gene. The CDR3 nucleotides are TGTGCCAGCAGCTTAGTAGCCGGACAGGGGTATGGAGCCAAAAACATTCAGTACTTC. Protein sequence: CASSLVAGQGYGAKNIQYF.

This clonotype was counted ten times or more. This chain joins TRBV29-1 and TRBJ2-3; possibly TRBD2 for D (5 bases). The CDR3 runs to 13 residues. Germline lookup yields CDR1 SQVTM and CDR2 ANQGSEA. Trimming stripped 2 bases from V and 4 bases from J, with 10 bases between. The CDR3 region has the DNA TGCAGCGTTGAAAGTGGGAGCTCAGATACGCAGTATTTT. Translated: CSVESGSSDTQYF.